This T cell receptor beta chain was captured by sequencing in a study of blood T cell repertoires in COVID-19. Study background: Some COVID-19 samples were acute and others convalescent; all came from the United States, Italy and Spain. In each case, the material was cDNA or gDNA derived from T cells, B-cell-depleted T cells, or PBMCs.

In the study's own analysis: Amplified reference gene primers provided the basis for estimating nucleated cell counts. Assay used: immunoSEQ multiplex PCR; TCRdb lists only in-frame clones, some missing. V and J calls plus clone size are reproduced from that table; the DNA served to infer D and trimming. The repertoire holds 140,000 or so clones, with roughly 84% as singletons. The receptor's source is a human donor in a cohort sampled during active COVID-19. Sequencing was performed on peripheral blood.

The CDR3 loop reads CSVGQGINSPLHF. The CDR3 region has the DNA TGCAGCGTGGGACAGGGGATTAATTCACCCCTCCACTTT. The V gene is TRBV29-1, the J gene TRBJ1-6, with 10 bases aligning to TRBD1. The CDR3 extends over 13 amino acids. J was trimmed by 6 bases and V by 6 bases; bases with no gene match: 2. In germline, CDR1 is SQVTM, CDR2 ANQGSEA.